This is a list of T cell receptor beta chains from one sample in a study of breast tumors, draining lymph nodes, adjacent tissues. One entry per CDR3 protein, called by TCRdb with MiXCR from the multiplex PCR reads. The table lists over 150,000 distinct CDR3 sequences, around a third of them singletons. What was sequenced was axillary lymph node tissue. The receptors come from a female donor with breast cancer. Some clones in this sample may be carry-over from other donors' samples. Both conserved end residues are part of each CDR3. D genes are given only for firm matches. The size field is filled for only some rows; it gives once, few, many or a size class.

j_gene	abundance	d_gene	v_gene	CDR3aa	CDR3nt
TRBJ1-2	-	-	TRBV6-2/TRBV6-3	CASSHPDSYGYTF	TGTGCCAGCAGTCACCCGGACAGCTATGGCTACACCTTC
TRBJ2-4	-	-	TRBV5-1	CASSPALGGNGGKNIQYF	TGCGCCAGCAGCCCTGCCTTGGGGGGCAATGGGGGCAAAAACATTCAGTACTTC
TRBJ1-6	few	TRBD1	TRBV18	CASSAGQPSNSYNSPLHF	TGTGCCAGCTCAGCGGGACAGCCCTCGAACTCCTATAATTCACCCCTCCACTTT
TRBJ1-6	many	-	TRBV9	CASSVVATGPLHF	TGTGCCAGCAGCGTAGTTGCAACCGGTCCCCTCCACTTT
TRBJ2-1	few	TRBD1	TRBV4-1	CASSQPGQGTNEQFF	TGCGCCAGCAGCCAACCGGGACAGGGGACCAATGAGCAGTTCTTC
TRBJ1-3	-	-	TRBV9	CASGVSLGTGSTIYF	TGTGCCAGCGGCGTATCGTTGGGGACGGGAAGCACCATATATTTT
TRBJ2-1	-	-	TRBV5-6	CASSLVQGRYNEQLF	TGTGCCAGCAGCTTGGTGCAGGGGAGGTACAATGAGCAGCTCTTC
TRBJ2-7	many	TRBD1	TRBV7-9	CASSLDYRGPRLYEQYF	TGTGCCAGCAGCTTAGACTACAGGGGGCCTCGACTCTACGAGCAGTACTTC
TRBJ2-2	many	-	TRBV9	CASSWATGELFF	TGTGCCAGCAGCTGGGCCACCGGGGAGCTGTTTTTT
TRBJ2-3	-	TRBD2	TRBV20-1	CSARRLAGGGTDTQYF	TGCAGTGCTAGAAGGCTAGCGGGAGGGGGCACAGATACGCAGTATTTT
TRBJ2-3	-	-	TRBV20-1	CSATRFVITDTLYF	TGCAGTGCGACCCGTTTCGTTATCACAGATACGCTGTATTTT
TRBJ2-3	-	TRBD2	TRBV6-1	CASSEIGTSIDTQYF	TGTGCCAGCAGTGAGATAGGGACTAGCATAGATACGCAGTATTTT
TRBJ1-1	few	-	TRBV20-1	CSASIRLNTEAFF	TGCAGTGCTAGTATCAGGCTGAACACTGAAGCTTTCTTT
TRBJ1-1	many	TRBD1	TRBV7-2	CASSRMGTGTPFF	TGTGCCAGCAGCCGCATGGGGACAGGGACGCCTTTCTTT
TRBJ1-1	-	-	TRBV19	CASGRMNTEAFF	TGTGCCAGTGGACGGATGAACACTGAAGCTTTCTTT
TRBJ1-6	many	-	TRBV4-1	CASSQRRSRNSPLHF	TGCGCCAGCAGCCAACGGCGAAGTCGGAATTCACCCCTCCACTTT
TRBJ2-7	few	TRBD2	TRBV27	CATKWSGGLDEQYF	TGTGCCACCAAGTGGAGCGGGGGGTTAGACGAGCAGTACTTC
TRBJ2-5	many	TRBD2	TRBV7-2	CASSLGSRAGGGEPQYF	TGTGCCAGCAGCTTAGGCTCTCGGGCGGGGGGTGGAGAGCCCCAGTACTTC
TRBJ2-1	-	TRBD1	TRBV30	CAWGQGVNEQFF	TGTGCCTGGGGACAGGGGGTTAATGAGCAGTTCTTC
TRBJ2-3	-	-	TRBV12-3/TRBV12-4	CASSGDGDNEQYF	TGTGCCAGCAGTGGGGACGGAGACAATGAGCAGTATTTT
TRBJ2-3	-	TRBD1	TRBV20-1	CSATQDRSRADTQYF	TGCAGTGCCACCCAGGACAGGTCTAGGGCAGATACGCAGTATTTT
TRBJ2-5	many	-	TRBV18	CASSPSPQTQYF	TGTGCCAGCTCACCATCCCCCCAGACCCAGTACTTC
TRBJ2-5	many	-	TRBV2	CASSEDRDDQETQYF	TGTGCCAGCAGTGAAGACAGGGACGACCAAGAGACCCAGTACTTC
TRBJ2-3	many	-	TRBV4-1	CATRPHRDTDTQYF	TGCGCCACCAGGCCCCACCGGGACACAGATACGCAGTATTTT
TRBJ2-2	many	TRBD1	TRBV7-3	CASSQDRANTGELFF	TGTGCCAGCAGCCAGGACAGGGCAAACACCGGGGAGCTGTTTTTT
TRBJ2-5	-	-	TRBV3-1	CASSQGSMGPIQETQYF	TGTGCCAGCAGCCAAGGTTCCATGGGACCAATCCAAGAGACCCAGTACTTC
TRBJ2-1	many	-	TRBV20-1	CSARASLDDEQFF	TGCAGTGCTAGAGCCAGCCTAGATGATGAGCAGTTCTTC
TRBJ2-7	many	-	TRBV7-8	CASSQYRGPSYEQYF	TGTGCCAGCAGCCAGTATAGGGGACCCTCCTACGAGCAGTACTTC
TRBJ2-7	-	-	TRBV5-1	CASSLGQRLNEQYF	TGCGCCAGCAGCTTGGGACAGCGTCTAAACGAGCAGTACTTC
TRBJ2-1	-	TRBD2	TRBV5-5	CASRSGTSGAEQFF	TGTGCCAGCAGGTCGGGTACTAGCGGGGCCGAGCAGTTCTTC
TRBJ1-2	many	TRBD1	TRBV19	CASTPSQGADYGYTF	TGTGCCAGTACCCCATCCCAGGGGGCTGACTATGGCTACACCTTC
TRBJ2-7	many	TRBD2	TRBV19	CASSKDPGLAVYEQYF	TGTGCCAGTAGTAAAGACCCGGGACTAGCGGTATACGAGCAGTACTTC
TRBJ1-2	many	-	TRBV10-2	CASSGQGPYGYTF	TGCGCCAGCAGTGGTCAGGGGCCCTATGGCTACACCTTC
TRBJ2-7	many	-	TRBV7-9	CASSLSGVLEQYF	TGTGCCAGCAGCCTCTCCGGGGTCCTCGAGCAGTACTTC
TRBJ1-5	few	-	TRBV27	CASSLSVANQPQHF	TGTGCCAGCAGTTTATCAGTTGCGAATCAGCCCCAGCATTTT
TRBJ2-7	many	-	TRBV4-2	CASRGDYEQYF	TGTGCCAGCCGAGGGGACTACGAGCAGTACTTC
TRBJ2-5	few	-	TRBV3-1	CASSQVGLETQYF	TGTGCCAGCAGCCAGGTAGGGTTGGAGACCCAGTACTTC
TRBJ1-6	-	-	TRBV7-2	CASSYDSNSPLHF	TGTGCCAGCAGCTATGACAGTAATTCACCCCTCCACTTT